The source of this T cell receptor beta chain is a study of CD8+CD57+ T cells in acquired aplastic anemia. Turning to the study itself: DNA recovered from sorted CD4+ and CD8+ cells had a mean of approximately 3.2 ug. The study, taken as a whole, reports: It was found that almost 30 CD8+ CDR3 sequences were shared between patients and controls.

The template used for profiling TCR beta VDJ and CDR3 was genomic DNA. TCRdb redid the calling of the reads with MiXCR, one entry per CDR3 protein. The sample includes about 250,000 distinct CDR3 sequences, more than 40% seen only once; the top ten take 7.8%. Selection for sequencing was limited to patients who had shown CD8+CD57+ cell expansion by flow cytometry. Patients uniformly had severe acquired aplastic anemia. Germline CDR1 and CDR2: LNHNV and YYDKDF (reference sequence). The length of the CDR3 is 16 residues. The ends were cut back, 3 bases at V and 0 bases at J, with 9 bases in the middle. This clonotype was recorded many times. Its antigen is still unknown.

The sample consisted of sorted CD4+, CD8+, or CD8+CD57+ T cells (not recorded which) from PBMCs. This TCR came from a human donor with aplastic anemia. The chain combines TRBV15 with TRBJ2-6, with D maybe TRBD1 (6 bases). For the CDR3, the DNA is TGTGCCACCAGCAGTGTCAGGGGCTCTGGGGCCAACGTCCTGACTTTC. Residues: CATSSVRGSGANVLTF.